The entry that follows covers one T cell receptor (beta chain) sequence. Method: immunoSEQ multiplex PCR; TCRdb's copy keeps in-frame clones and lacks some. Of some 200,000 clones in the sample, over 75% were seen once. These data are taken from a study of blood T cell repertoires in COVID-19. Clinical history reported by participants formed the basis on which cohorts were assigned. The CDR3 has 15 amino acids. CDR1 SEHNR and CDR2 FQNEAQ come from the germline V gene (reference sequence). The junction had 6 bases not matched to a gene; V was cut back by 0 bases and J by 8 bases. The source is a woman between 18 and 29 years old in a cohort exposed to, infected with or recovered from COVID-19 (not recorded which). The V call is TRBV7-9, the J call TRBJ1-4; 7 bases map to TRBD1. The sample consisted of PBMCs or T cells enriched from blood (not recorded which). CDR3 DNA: TGTGCCAGCAGCTTAGCGCAGGGGGTCACAGAAAAACTGTTTTTT. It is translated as CASSLAQGVTEKLFF.